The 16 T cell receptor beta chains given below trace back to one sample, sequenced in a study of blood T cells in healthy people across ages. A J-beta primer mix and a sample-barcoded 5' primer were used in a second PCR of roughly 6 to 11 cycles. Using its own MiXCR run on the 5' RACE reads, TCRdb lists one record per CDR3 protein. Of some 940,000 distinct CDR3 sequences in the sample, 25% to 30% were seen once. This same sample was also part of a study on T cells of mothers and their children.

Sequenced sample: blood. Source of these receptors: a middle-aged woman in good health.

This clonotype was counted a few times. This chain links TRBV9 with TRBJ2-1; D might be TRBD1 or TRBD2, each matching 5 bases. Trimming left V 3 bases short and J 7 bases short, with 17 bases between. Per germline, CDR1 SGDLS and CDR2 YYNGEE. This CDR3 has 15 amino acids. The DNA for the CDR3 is TGTGCCAGCAGCGCCCCCGGGACCTTGGGGAATGAGCAGTTCTTC. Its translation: CASSAPGTLGNEQFF.

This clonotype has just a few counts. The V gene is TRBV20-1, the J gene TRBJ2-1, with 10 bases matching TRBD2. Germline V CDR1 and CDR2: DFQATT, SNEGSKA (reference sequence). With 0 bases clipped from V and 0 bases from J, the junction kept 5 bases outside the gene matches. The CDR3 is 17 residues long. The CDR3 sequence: CSARDRLAGGSYNEQFF. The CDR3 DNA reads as TGCAGTGCTAGAGATCGGTTAGCGGGGGGCTCCTACAATGAGCAGTTCTTC.

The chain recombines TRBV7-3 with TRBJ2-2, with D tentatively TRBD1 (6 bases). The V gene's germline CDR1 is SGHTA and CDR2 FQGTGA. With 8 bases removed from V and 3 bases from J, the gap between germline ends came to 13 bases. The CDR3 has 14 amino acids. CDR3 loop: CASQQGSDTGELFF. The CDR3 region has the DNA TGTGCCAGCCAACAGGGTTCGGACACCGGGGAGCTGTTTTTT.

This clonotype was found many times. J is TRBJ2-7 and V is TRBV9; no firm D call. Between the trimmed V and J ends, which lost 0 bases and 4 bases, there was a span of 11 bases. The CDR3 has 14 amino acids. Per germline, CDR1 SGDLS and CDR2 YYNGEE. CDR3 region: CASSVGDILYEQYF. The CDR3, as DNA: TGTGCCAGCAGCGTAGGGGATATCTTGTACGAGCAGTACTTC. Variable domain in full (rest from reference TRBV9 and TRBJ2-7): DSGVTQTPKHLITATGQRVTLRCSPRSGDLSVYWYQQSLDQGLQFLIQYYNGEERAKGNILERFSAQQFPDLHSELNLSSLELGDSALYFCASSVGDILYEQYFGPGTRLTVT.

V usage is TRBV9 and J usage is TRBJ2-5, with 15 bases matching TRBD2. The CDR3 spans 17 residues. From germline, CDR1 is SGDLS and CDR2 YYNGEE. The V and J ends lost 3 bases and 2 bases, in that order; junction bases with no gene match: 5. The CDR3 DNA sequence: TGTGCCAGCAGCGACGGGACTAGCGGGGGGACGCAAGAGACCCAGTACTTC. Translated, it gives CASSDGTSGGTQETQYF.

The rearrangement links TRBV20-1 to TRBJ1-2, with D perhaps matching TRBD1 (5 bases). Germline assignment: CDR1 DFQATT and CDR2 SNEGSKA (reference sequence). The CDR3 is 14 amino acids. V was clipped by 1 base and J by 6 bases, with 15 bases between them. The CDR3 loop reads CSARVVDRDDGYTF. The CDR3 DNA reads TGCAGTGCTAGAGTGGTCGACCGGGACGATGGCTACACCTTC.

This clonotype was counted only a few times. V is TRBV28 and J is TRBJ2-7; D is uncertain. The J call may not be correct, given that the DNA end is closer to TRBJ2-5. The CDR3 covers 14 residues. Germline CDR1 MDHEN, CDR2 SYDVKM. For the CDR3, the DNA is TGTGCCAGCAGCCTACTACAGCTGCCAGGGACCCAGTACTTC. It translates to CASSLLQLPGTQYF.

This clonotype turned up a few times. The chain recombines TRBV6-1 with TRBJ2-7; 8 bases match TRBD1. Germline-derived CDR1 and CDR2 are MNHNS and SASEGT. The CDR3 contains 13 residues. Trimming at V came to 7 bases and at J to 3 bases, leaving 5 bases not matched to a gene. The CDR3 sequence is CASKTGANYEQYF. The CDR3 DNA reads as TGTGCCAGCAAGACAGGGGCAAACTACGAGCAGTACTTC.

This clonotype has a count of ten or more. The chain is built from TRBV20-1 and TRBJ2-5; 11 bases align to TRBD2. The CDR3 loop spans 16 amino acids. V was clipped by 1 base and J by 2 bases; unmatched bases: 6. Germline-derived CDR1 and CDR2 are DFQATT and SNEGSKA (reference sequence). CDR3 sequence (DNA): TGCAGTGCTAGAGGCAGGATAGCGGGGGGGCAAGAGACCCAGTACTTC. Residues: CSARGRIAGGQETQYF.

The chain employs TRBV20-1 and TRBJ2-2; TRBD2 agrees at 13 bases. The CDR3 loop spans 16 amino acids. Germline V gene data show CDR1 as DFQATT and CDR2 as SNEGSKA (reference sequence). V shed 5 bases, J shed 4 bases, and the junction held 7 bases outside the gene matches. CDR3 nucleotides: TGCAGTGCTTCGACTAGCGGGGGGCCGAGCACCGGGGAGCTGTTTTTT. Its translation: CSASTSGGPSTGELFF.

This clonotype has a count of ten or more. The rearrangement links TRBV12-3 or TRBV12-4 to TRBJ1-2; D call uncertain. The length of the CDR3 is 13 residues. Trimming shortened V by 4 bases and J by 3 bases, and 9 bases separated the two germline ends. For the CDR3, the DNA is TGTGCCAGCAGTTCCGGGTCCTACTATGGCTACACCTTC. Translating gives CASSSGSYYGYTF.

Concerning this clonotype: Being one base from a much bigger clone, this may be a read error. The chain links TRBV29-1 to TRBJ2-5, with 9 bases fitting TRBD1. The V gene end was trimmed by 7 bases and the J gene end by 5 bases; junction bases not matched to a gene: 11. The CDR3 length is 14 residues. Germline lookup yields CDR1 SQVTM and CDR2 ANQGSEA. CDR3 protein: CSGVGGQGWETQYF. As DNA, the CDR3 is TGCAGCGGGGTAGGGGGACAGGGTTGGGAGACCCAGTACTTC. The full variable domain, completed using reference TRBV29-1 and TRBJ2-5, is SAVISQKPSRDICQRGTSLTIQCQVDSQVTMMFWYRQQPGQSLTLIATANQGSEATYESGFVIDKFPISRPNLTFSTLTVSNMSPEDSSIYLCSGVGGQGWETQYFGPGTRLLVL.

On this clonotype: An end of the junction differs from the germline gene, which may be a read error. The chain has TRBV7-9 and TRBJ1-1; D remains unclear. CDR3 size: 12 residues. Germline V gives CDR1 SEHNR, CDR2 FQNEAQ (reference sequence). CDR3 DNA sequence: TGTGCCAGCAGCCGGATCGACTTTGGAGCTTTTTTT. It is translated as CASSRIDFGAFF.

The CDR3 here is CSASGGQGVTEAFF. The CDR3, as DNA: TGCAGTGCAAGCGGCGGACAGGGGGTCACTGAAGCTTTCTTT. V is TRBV20-1 and J is TRBJ1-1; 10 bases fit TRBD1. V lost 6 bases to trimming and J lost 4 bases; unmatched junction nucleotides: 8. Germline CDR1 reads DFQATT; CDR2 reads SNEGSKA (reference sequence). This CDR3 is built from 14 residues.

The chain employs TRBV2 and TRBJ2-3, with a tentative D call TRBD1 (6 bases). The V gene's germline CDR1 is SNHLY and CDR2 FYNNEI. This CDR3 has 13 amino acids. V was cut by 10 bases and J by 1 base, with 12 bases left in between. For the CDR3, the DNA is TGTGCCACCAGGGGTTTCGGCACAGATACGCAGTATTTT. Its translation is CATRGFGTDTQYF.

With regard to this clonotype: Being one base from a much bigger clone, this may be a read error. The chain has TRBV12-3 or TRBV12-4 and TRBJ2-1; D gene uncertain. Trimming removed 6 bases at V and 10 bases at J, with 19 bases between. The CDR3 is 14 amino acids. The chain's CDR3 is CASRQKTGSYEQFF. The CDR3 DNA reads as TGTGCCAGCAGACAGAAAACCGGCTCCTACGAGCAGTTCTTC.